This TCR beta chain was sequenced for a study of blood T cell repertoires in COVID-19. The germline V gene has CDR1 SGHRS and CDR2 YFSETQ. The CDR3 is made up of 15 amino acids. Trimming left V 3 bases short and J 1 base short, with 13 bases between. TCRdb's table, derived via immunoSEQ multiplex PCR, lists solely in-frame clones and lacks some. The sample consists of about 410,000 clones, around 89% of them appearing once. The receptor's source is a woman between 40 and 50 years old with COVID-19, enrolled during active disease. The chain is built from TRBV5-1 and TRBJ1-1, with a tentative D call TRBD1 (5 bases). The sample taken for sequencing was peripheral blood. Written as DNA, the CDR3 is TGCGCCAGCAGCTCCCTCGGGGGAAGGAACACTGAAGCTTTCTTT. This codes for CASSSLGGRNTEAFF. Filled out from reference TRBV5-1 and TRBJ1-1, the complete variable domain reads KAGVTQTPRYLIKTRGQQVTLSCSPISGHRSVSWYQQTPGQGLQFLFEYFSETQRNKGNFPGRFSGRQFSNSRSEMNVSTLELGDSALYLCASSSLGGRNTEAFFGQGTRLTVV.